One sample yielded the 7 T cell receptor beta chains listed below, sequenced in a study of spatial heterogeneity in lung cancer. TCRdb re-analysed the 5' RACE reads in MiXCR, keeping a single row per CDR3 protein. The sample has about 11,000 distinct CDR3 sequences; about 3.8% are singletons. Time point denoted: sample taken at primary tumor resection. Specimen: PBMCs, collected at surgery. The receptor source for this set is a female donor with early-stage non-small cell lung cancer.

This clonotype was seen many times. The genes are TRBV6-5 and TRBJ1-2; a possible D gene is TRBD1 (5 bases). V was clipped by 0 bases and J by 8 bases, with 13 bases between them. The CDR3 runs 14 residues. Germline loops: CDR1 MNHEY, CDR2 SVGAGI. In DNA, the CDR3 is TGTGCCAGCAGTTACTCGACCAGGGAATCGGGCTACACCTTC. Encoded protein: CASSYSTRESGYTF.

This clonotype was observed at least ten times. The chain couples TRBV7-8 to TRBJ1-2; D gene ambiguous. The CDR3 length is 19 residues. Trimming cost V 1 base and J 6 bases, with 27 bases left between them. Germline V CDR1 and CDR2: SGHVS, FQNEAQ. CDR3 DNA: TGTGCCAGCAGCTTAGAAAGAGTAGACGGACCGCATGATTACGATGGCTACACCTTC. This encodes CASSLERVDGPHDYDGYTF.

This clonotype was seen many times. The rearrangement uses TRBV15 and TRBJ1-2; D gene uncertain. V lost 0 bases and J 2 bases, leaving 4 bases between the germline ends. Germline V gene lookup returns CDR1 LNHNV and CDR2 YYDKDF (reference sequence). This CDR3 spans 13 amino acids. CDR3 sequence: CATSREQNYGYTF. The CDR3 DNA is TGTGCCACCAGCAGAGAACAGAACTATGGCTACACCTTC.

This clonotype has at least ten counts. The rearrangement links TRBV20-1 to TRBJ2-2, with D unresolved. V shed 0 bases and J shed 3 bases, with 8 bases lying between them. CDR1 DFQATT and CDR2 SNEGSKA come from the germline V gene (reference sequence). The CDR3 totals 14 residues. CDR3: CSARERTYTGELFF. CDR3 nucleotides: TGCAGTGCTAGAGAGCGGACCTACACCGGGGAGCTGTTTTTT.

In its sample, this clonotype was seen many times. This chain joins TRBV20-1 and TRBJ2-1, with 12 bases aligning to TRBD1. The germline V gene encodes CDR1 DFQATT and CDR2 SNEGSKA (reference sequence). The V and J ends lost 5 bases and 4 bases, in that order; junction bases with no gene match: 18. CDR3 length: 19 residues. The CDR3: CSAGPRDRGLGEGYNEQFF. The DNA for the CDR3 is TGCAGTGCTGGACCCCGGGACAGGGGGCTGGGGGAGGGTTACAATGAGCAGTTCTTC.

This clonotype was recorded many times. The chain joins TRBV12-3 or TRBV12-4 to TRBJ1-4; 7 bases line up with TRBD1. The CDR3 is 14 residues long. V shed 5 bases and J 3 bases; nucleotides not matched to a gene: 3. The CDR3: CASSPTGPNEKLFF. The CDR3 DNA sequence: TGTGCCAGCAGTCCGACAGGGCCTAATGAAAAACTGTTTTTT.

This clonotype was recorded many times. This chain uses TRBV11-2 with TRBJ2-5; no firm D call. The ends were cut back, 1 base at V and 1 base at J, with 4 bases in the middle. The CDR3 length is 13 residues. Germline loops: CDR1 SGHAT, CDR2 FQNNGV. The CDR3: CASSLGPQETQYF. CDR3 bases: TGTGCCAGCAGCTTAGGGCCCCAAGAGACCCAGTACTTC. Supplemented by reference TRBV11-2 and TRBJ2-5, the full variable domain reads EAGVAQSPRYKIIEKRQSVAFWCNPISGHATLYWYQQILGQGPKLLIQFQNNGVVDDSQLPKDRFSAERLKGVDSTLKIQPAKLEDSAVYLCASSLGPQETQYFGPGTRLLVL.